The sequence of this TCR beta chain was determined in a study of OX40 agonist ivuxolimab in advanced cancers. Looking at the study overall: Partial responses were achieved by three patients, of whom one had hepatocellular carcinoma and two had cutaneous melanoma.

Study observations and caveats: Expanded peripheral T-cell antigen specificity went undetermined. Normalized T-cell clonal expansion was also low in a subset of nonresponders.

The CDR3 has 16 amino acids. V lost 0 bases and J 4 bases, leaving 15 bases between the germline ends. Germline loops: CDR1 SGHAT, CDR2 FQNNGV. Remarks on this clone: Its antigen is not identified.

The protocol was immunoSEQ multiplex PCR, while the TCRdb copy is restricted to in-frame clones and leaves out a portion. Here the sample spans some 45,000 clones, about 89% being singletons. The starting material was CD4+ or CD8+ T cells sorted from blood, obtained in a trial of the OX40 agonist ivuxolimab. The chain joins TRBV11-2 to TRBJ1-2; D possibly corresponds to TRBD1 (6 bases). The TCR comes from an adult with an advanced solid tumor such as melanoma, head and neck, liver or kidney cancer. The DNA for the CDR3 is TGTGCCAGCAGCTTAGATCTGGGGGGCGCTGGCTATGGCTACACCTTC. As protein: CASSLDLGGAGYGYTF.